Each of the 6 T cell receptor beta chains below was sequenced from the same sample in a study of CD8 T cells in ankylosing spondylitis. Study conclusions and caveats: One TCR beta motif, made up of roughly 8 highly homologous variants, appeared characteristic of ankylosing spondylitis blood.

No antigen has been assigned to these receptors. TCRdb ran MiXCR on the 5' RACE reads and lists one entry per CDR3 protein. The sample has approximately 440,000 distinct CDR3 sequences, 17% seen once. The sample was blood, either unsorted or a sorted T cell fraction (not recorded which). The receptor set was obtained from a male donor with ankylosing spondylitis.

This clonotype has only a few counts. This rearrangement joins TRBV4-1 to TRBJ2-7, with a weak D call TRBD2 (6 bases). Germline loops: CDR1 MGHRA, CDR2 YSYEKL. The CDR3 has 14 residues. Deletions cut 3 bases from V and 6 bases from J, with 15 bases between. The CDR3 region is CASSQEGTTTEQYF. The CDR3 nucleotides are TGCGCCAGCAGCCAGGAGGGGACCACCACCGAGCAGTACTTC.

The rearrangement uses TRBV5-1 and TRBJ1-1; maybe TRBD1 (5 bases). Germline V gives CDR1 SGHRS, CDR2 YFSETQ. V gave up 0 bases and J gave up 4 bases, with 13 bases separating them. This CDR3 contains 15 residues. The CDR3 region has the DNA TGCGCCAGCAGCTTGGCGGGGGGGAGGGGCACTGAAGCTTTCTTT. Protein product: CASSLAGGRGTEAFF.

The rearrangement joins TRBV30 to TRBJ2-5; D ambiguous. This CDR3 comprises 15 residues. CDR1 and CDR2 from the germline V gene are GTSNPN and SVGIG (reference sequence). Trimming shortened V by 0 bases and J by 7 bases, and 18 bases separated the two germline ends. CDR3 protein: CAWSVRAGLKGTQYF. CDR3 in DNA: TGTGCCTGGAGTGTACGGGCAGGCCTAAAGGGGACCCAGTACTTC.

This clonotype occurred a few times. The chain is built from TRBV20-1 and TRBJ2-5; 9 nucleotides match TRBD1. J lost 5 bases, V lost 4 bases, and 5 bases had no gene match. The CDR3 runs to 13 residues. Germline CDR1 and CDR2: DFQATT and SNEGSKA (reference sequence). CDR3 region: CSATGTGWETQYF. The DNA of the CDR3 is TGCAGTGCTACCGGGACAGGGTGGGAGACCCAGTACTTC.

The table lists this clonotype with a few counts. The chain joins TRBV29-1 to TRBJ2-2; D possibly matches TRBD1 or TRBD2 (6 bases each). The CDR3 loop spans 13 amino acids. CDR1 SQVTM and CDR2 ANQGSEA come from the germline V gene. V was shortened by 2 bases and J by 6 bases, with 10 bases between the two germline ends. The DNA of the CDR3 is TGCAGCGTTGAACGGGGGCGTCCCGGGGAGCTGTTTTTT. It encodes CSVERGRPGELFF.

In this sample, this clonotype turned up a few times. The V gene is TRBV9, the J gene TRBJ1-2, with 7 bases matching TRBD1. V shed 3 bases and J 2 bases; nucleotides not matched to a gene: 13. The CDR3 totals 17 residues. CDR1 and CDR2 from the germline V gene are SGDLS and YYNGEE. CDR3 protein: CASSAYLPGQINYGYTF. The CDR3 DNA reads as TGTGCCAGCAGCGCGTACCTCCCGGGACAGATAAACTATGGCTACACCTTC. Full variable domain (remainder filled in from reference TRBV9 and TRBJ1-2): DSGVTQTPKHLITATGQRVTLRCSPRSGDLSVYWYQQSLDQGLQFLIQYYNGEERAKGNILERFSAQQFPDLHSELNLSSLELGDSALYFCASSAYLPGQINYGYTFGSGTRLTVV.